Detailed here is one T cell receptor (beta chain). The antigen remains undetermined. Authors' analysis steps: Building a distant-metastasis classifier for papillary thyroid cancer drew on CDR3 differences across clinicopathological groups. TCRdb re-called the PCR reads via MiXCR. The V and J calls here are based on TCRdb, not the publication. The sample includes 20,000 to 25,000 clones, roughly a fifth of them seen just once. This record comes from a study of metastatic and nonmetastatic thyroid tumors. At the level of the study: The comparison covered peripheral blood and tumor or nodule tissue in malignant and benign thyroid patients. Regarding the study as a whole: Reported TCR beta diversity, measured in blood and tumor, was significantly higher for malignant thyroid tumors than for benign nodules.

Prior to thyroid surgery, none of the patients had received any treatment. Per the germline V gene, CDR1 is SGHRS and CDR2 is YFSETQ. There are 16 residues in the CDR3. After removal of 4 bases from V and 8 bases from J, the junction contained 13 bases not matched to a gene. The TCR originated in a female donor with papillary thyroid cancer or a benign thyroid nodule (not recorded which). Some clones in this sample may be carry-over from other donors' samples. Source material: blood. The chain has TRBV5-1 and TRBJ2-1, with 9 bases fitting TRBD1. The CDR3 DNA reads as TGCGCCAGCAGCCCCGAACAGGGGGCAAGATCCGATGAGCAGTTCTTC. Its protein product is CASSPEQGARSDEQFF.